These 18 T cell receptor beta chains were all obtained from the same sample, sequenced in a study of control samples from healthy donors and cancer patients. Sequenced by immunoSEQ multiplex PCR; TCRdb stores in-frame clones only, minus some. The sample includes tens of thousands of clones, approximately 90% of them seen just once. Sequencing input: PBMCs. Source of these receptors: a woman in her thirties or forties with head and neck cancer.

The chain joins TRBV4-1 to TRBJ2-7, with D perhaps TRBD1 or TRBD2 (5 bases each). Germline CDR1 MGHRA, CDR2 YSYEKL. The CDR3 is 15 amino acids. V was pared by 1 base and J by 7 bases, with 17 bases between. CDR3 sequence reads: CASSQVGTGRREQYF. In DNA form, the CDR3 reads TGCGCCAGCAGCCAAGTGGGGACCGGACGTCGTGAGCAGTACTTC.

DNA for the CDR3: TGCGCCAGCAGCTTTGAAGGGAGGAGGACTGAAGCTTTCTTT. The encoded protein is CASSFEGRRTEAFF. The V and J genes are TRBV5-1 and TRBJ1-1, with D unresolved. CDR1 is SGHRS, CDR2 YFSETQ, per germline. The V end was cut by 2 bases, the J end by 5 bases, with 13 bases between. CDR3 length: 14 residues.

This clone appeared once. In DNA, the CDR3 is TGTGCCAGCAGCCCTTCTGGACAGAGCAATCAGCCCCAGCATTTT. The encoded protein is CASSPSGQSNQPQHF. This chain uses TRBV11-2 with TRBJ1-5, with D tentatively TRBD1 (6 bases). The CDR3 contains 15 residues. Trimming shortened V by 5 bases and J by 1 base, and 12 bases separated the two germline ends. The germline gives CDR1 SGHAT, CDR2 FQNNGV.

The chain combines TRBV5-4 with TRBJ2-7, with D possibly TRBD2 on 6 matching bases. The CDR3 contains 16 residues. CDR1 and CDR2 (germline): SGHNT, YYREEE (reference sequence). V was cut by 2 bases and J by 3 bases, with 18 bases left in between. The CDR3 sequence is CASSFGGTAGSYEQYF. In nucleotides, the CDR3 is TGTGCCAGCAGCTTCGGCGGGACCGCAGGAAGCTACGAGCAGTACTTC. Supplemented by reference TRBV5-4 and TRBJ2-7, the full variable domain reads ETGVTQSPTHLIKTRGQQVTLRCSSQSGHNTVSWYQQALGQGPQFIFQYYREEENGRGNFPPRFSGLQFPNYSSELNVNALELDDSALYLCASSFGGTAGSYEQYFGPGTRLTVT.

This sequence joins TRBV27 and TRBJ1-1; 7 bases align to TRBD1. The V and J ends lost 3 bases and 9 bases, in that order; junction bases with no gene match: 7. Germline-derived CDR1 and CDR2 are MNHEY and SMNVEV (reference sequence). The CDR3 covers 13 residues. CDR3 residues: CASSFIGDRKAFF. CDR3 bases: TGTGCCAGCAGTTTCATCGGGGACAGAAAAGCTTTCTTT.

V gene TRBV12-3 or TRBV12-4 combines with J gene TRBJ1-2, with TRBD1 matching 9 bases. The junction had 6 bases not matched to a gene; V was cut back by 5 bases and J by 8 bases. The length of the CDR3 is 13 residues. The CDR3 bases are TGTGCCAGCAGTCCTTGGACAGGGGTAGGCTACACCTTC. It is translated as CASSPWTGVGYTF.

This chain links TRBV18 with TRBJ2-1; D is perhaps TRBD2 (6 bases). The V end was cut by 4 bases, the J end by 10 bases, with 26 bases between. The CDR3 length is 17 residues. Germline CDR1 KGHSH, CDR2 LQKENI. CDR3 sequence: CASSLSGLAWGSGEQFF. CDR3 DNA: TGTGCCAGCTCACTTTCCGGGCTAGCGTGGGGATCCGGGGAGCAGTTCTTC.

In DNA, the CDR3 is TGTGCCACCAGCAGAGATCCAACAGGGAGCTATGGCTACACCTTC. This sequence encodes CATSRDPTGSYGYTF. V is TRBV15 and J is TRBJ1-2; D might be TRBD1 (6 bases). Germline CDR1 reads LNHNV; CDR2 reads YYDKDF (reference sequence). The CDR3 is made up of 15 amino acids. Trimming stripped 0 bases from V and 4 bases from J, with 12 bases between.

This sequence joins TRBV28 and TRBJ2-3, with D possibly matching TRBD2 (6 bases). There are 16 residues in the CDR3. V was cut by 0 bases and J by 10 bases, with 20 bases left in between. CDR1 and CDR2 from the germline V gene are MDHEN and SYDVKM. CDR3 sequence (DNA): TGTGCCAGCAGTTTATGGACTAGATACAAAAGCCCCTCGCAGTATTTT. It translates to CASSLWTRYKSPSQYF. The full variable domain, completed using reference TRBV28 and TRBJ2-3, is DVKVTQSSRYLVKRTGEKVFLECVQDMDHENMFWYRQDPGLGLRLIYFSYDVKMKEKGDIPEGYSVSREKKERFSLILESASTNQTSMYLCASSLWTRYKSPSQYFGPGTRLTVL.

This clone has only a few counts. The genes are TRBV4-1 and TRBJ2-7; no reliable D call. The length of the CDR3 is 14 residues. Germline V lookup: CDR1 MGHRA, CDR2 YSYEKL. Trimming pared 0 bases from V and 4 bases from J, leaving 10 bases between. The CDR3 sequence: CASSQEAVPYEQYF. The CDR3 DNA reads TGCGCCAGCAGCCAAGAAGCCGTGCCTTACGAGCAGTACTTC.

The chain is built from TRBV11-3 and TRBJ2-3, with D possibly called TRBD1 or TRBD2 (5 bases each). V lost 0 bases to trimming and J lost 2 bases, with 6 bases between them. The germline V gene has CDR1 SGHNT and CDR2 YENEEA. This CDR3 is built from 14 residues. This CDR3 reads CASSLEGTTDTQYF. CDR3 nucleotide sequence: TGTGCCAGCAGCTTAGAGGGGACCACAGATACGCAGTATTTT.

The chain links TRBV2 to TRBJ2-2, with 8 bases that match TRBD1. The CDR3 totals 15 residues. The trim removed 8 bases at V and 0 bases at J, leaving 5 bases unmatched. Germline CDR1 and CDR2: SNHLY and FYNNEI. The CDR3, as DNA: TGTGCCAGCGAGCTGGACAGGGCGAACACCGGGGAGCTGTTTTTT. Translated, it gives CASELDRANTGELFF.

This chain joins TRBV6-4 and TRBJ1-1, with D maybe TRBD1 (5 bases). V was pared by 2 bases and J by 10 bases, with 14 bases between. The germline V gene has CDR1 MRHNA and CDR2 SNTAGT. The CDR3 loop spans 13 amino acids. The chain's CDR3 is CASSDDLRGVAFF. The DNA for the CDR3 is TGTGCCAGCAGTGACGATCTGAGGGGAGTAGCTTTCTTT.

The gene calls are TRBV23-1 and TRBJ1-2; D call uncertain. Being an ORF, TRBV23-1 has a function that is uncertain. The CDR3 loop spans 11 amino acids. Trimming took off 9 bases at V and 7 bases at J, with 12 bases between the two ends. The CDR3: CARKRLPGYTF. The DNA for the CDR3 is TGCGCCAGAAAACGGTTGCCTGGCTACACCTTC.

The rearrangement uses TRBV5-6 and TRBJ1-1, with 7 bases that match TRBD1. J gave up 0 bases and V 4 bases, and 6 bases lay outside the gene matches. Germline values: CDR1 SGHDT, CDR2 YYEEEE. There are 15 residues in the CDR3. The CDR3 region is CASSLFTGVNTEAFF. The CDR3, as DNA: TGTGCCAGCAGCCTCTTTACAGGGGTGAACACTGAAGCTTTCTTT.

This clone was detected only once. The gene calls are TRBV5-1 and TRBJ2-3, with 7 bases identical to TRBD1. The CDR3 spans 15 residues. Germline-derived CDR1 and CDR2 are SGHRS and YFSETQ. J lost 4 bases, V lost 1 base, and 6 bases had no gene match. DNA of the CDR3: TGCGCCAGCAGCTTGTCACCTACAGGGGCAGATACGCAGTATTTT. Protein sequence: CASSLSPTGADTQYF.

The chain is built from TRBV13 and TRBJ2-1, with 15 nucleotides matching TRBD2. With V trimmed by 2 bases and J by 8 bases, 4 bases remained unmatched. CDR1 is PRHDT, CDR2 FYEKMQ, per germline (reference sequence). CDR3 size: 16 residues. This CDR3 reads CASSLRTSGGAYEQFF. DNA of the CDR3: TGTGCCAGCAGCTTAAGGACTAGCGGGGGGGCCTATGAGCAGTTCTTC.

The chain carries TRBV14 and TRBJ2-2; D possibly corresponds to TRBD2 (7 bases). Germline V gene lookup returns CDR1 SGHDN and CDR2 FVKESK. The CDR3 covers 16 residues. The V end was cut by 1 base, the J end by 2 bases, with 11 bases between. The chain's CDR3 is CASSQVGGRNTGELFF. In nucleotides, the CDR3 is TGTGCCAGCAGCCAAGTGGGGGGGCGCAACACCGGGGAGCTGTTTTTT. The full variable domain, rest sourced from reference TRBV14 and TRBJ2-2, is EAGVTQFPSHSVIEKGQTVTLRCDPISGHDNLYWYRRVMGKEIKFLLHFVKESKQDESGMPNNRFLAERTGGTYSTLKVQPAELEDSGVYFCASSQVGGRNTGELFFGEGSRLTVL.